What follows describes a single T cell receptor beta chain. Its antigen is unknown. This sample stems from a study of cytomegalovirus exposure and HLA in healthy donors. Findings of the study overall: CMV serostatus was the sole immune exposure data available.

The PCR was carried out with 60 Vbeta primers and 13 Jbeta primers. TCRdb's table, derived via immunoSEQ multiplex PCR, lists solely in-frame clones and lacks some. Among 200,000 or so clones listed, roughly 83% were seen once. Trimming left V 6 bases short and J 0 bases short, with 23 bases between. The CDR3 is 19 residues long. This chain connects TRBV23-1 to TRBJ1-4; D gene unclear. TRBV23-1 is noted as an ORF with a role that remains uncertain. Material for sequencing was PBMCs. The receptor was isolated from a boy aged 2 to 10 in good health and CMV-seronegative. CDR3 amino acids: CASSQKTGPFLATNEKLFF. DNA of the CDR3: TGCGCCAGCAGCCAAAAAACTGGCCCCTTCCTAGCAACTAATGAAAAACTGTTTTTT.